One and the same sample provided the 7 T cell receptor beta chains below, sequenced in a study of CD8 T cells in Susac syndrome (dated by TCRdb to about 2019). The method was the immunoSEQ multiplex PCR assay. RNA was extracted using the RNeasy kit, and roughly 0.45 to 1 microgram was reverse transcribed with random hexamers. The public reads were reprocessed in TCRdb via fastp at Q25 and MiXCR, keeping in-frame beta chains. When rows share a CDR3 protein, they turn into one entry using the most common DNA and genes. The sample table contains about 200,000 distinct CDR3 sequences; only one count was recorded for over 85% of them. The ten largest account for under 0.12% of the sample. Sequenced: CD4+ T cells from PBMCs. All receptors derive from a human donor in good health.

This chain links TRBV29-1 with TRBJ2-3; the D is unclear. Deletions cut 4 bases from V and 2 bases from J, with 13 bases between. The CDR3 contains 14 residues. Per germline, CDR1 SQVTM and CDR2 ANQGSEA. The CDR3 DNA follows: TGCAGCGTTGTTGGCGACCCCAACACAGATACGCAGTATTTT. Its translation is CSVVGDPNTDTQYF.

The chain is built from TRBV7-8 and TRBJ2-1; D might be TRBD1 (6 bases). The CDR3 is 16 residues long. Per the germline V gene, CDR1 is SGHVS and CDR2 is FQNEAQ. Trimming cost V 8 bases and J 6 bases, with 23 bases left between them. The CDR3 bases are TGTGCCAGCGGGGTCATAGGCGCCCAGGGGCCCAATGAGCAGTTCTTC. Residues: CASGVIGAQGPNEQFF.

The chain couples TRBV23-1 to TRBJ2-7; tentative D call: TRBD1 (5 bases). TRBV23-1 is identified as an open reading frame with a role that is uncertain. Trimming removed 11 bases at V and 5 bases at J, with 19 bases between. The CDR3 sequence is 13 residues long. CDR3: CAPESAGKNEQYV. The CDR3 DNA follows: TGCGCCCCTGAGTCGGCAGGGAAGAACGAGCAGTACGTC.

The chain recombines TRBV5-1 with TRBJ1-4; D remains unclear. V lost 2 bases, J lost 3 bases, and 8 bases lay in between. Germline CDR1 and CDR2: SGHRS and YFSETQ. This CDR3 has 14 residues. CDR3 amino acids: CASSFDSSNEKLFF. The CDR3 region has the DNA TGCGCCAGCAGCTTTGACTCCTCTAATGAAAAACTGTTTTTT.

The chain couples TRBV29-1 to TRBJ2-1; 8 bases align to TRBD1. Germline V gene sequence: CDR1 SQVTM, CDR2 ANQGSEA. V lost 6 bases to trimming and J lost 10 bases; unmatched junction nucleotides: 8. The CDR3 covers 12 residues. CDR3 bases: TGCAGCGTGGACCAGGGGGCGGGAGAGCAGTTCTTC. It encodes CSVDQGAGEQFF.

CDR3 sequence reads: CSVSGTDGETQYF. CDR3 sequence (DNA): TGCAGCGTTTCCGGGACCGACGGGGAGACCCAGTACTTC. V usage is TRBV29-1 and J usage is TRBJ2-5; the D call may be TRBD1 or TRBD2 (5 bases each). The germline V gene encodes CDR1 SQVTM and CDR2 ANQGSEA. The CDR3 sequence is 13 residues long. The V and J ends lost 5 bases and 5 bases respectively, with 15 bases between them.

This sequence joins TRBV29-1 and TRBJ2-1; no definite D call. Trimming removed 7 bases at V and 5 bases at J, with 12 bases between. The germline gives CDR1 SQVTM, CDR2 ANQGSEA. The CDR3 spans 12 residues. CDR3 nucleotides: TGCAGCGGGACGCACTTGGACAATGAGCAGTTCTTC. The encoded protein is CSGTHLDNEQFF.